Sequencing of this T cell receptor (beta chain) was carried out in a study of T cell responses to AZD1222 COVID-19 vaccine. A remark on this clone: Its cognate antigen is unknown. Germline and junction disagree at one end, which may indicate a read error.

Profiling relied on immunoSEQ multiplex PCR, and the TCRdb table lists in-frame clones only, not all of them. The table lists 150,000 or so clones, around 87% of them singletons, with approximately 9.1% in the top ten. In germline, CDR1 is SGHDT, CDR2 YYEEEE. The CDR3 length is 14 residues. General study findings and limits: Nearly half of spike-specific TCRs reportedly target variant regions that are unmutated in the B.1.351 and B.1.1.7 variants.

V and J are TRBV5-6 and TRBJ1-2, with D possibly being TRBD1 (6 bases). The sample consisted of peripheral blood, taken 28 days after the second AZD1222 dose. The origin of this receptor is an adult who received the AZD1222 COVID-19 vaccine. The CDR3 DNA follows: TGTGCCAGCAGGTTGGGGGCGACTCTCGGTGGCTACACCTTC. It is translated as CASRLGATLGGYTF.